The entry that follows covers one T cell receptor (beta chain) sequence. Its antigen is undetermined. CDR3 length: 15 amino acids. Trimming took off 5 bases at V and 2 bases at J, with 16 bases between the two ends. Germline loops: CDR1 MNHNS, CDR2 SASEGT. TCRdb fed the reads into MiXCR, producing one record per CDR3 protein. The data contain some 800,000 distinct CDR3 sequences, about 27% of them singletons. This sample is part of a study of T cell repertoires in cytomegalovirus infection. At the level of the study: Epitope selection comprised recently identified HLA-C-restricted CMV epitopes and well-studied HLA-B-restricted CMV epitopes. It can be stated that public TCR beta signatures indicated CMV infection as well as a matching HLA type.

The source material was cultured CD8+ T cells from PBMCs, sampled from culture after CMV antigen stimulation. This receptor was taken from a human donor in good health (CMV status not recorded). Some clones in this sample may be carry-over from other donors' samples. This chain connects TRBV6-1 to TRBJ2-7; TRBD1 is a possible D gene (6 bases). In DNA form, the CDR3 reads TGTGCCAGCAGTCCAATGGGGGCCCTACCCTACGAGCAGTACTTC. Protein product: CASSPMGALPYEQYF.